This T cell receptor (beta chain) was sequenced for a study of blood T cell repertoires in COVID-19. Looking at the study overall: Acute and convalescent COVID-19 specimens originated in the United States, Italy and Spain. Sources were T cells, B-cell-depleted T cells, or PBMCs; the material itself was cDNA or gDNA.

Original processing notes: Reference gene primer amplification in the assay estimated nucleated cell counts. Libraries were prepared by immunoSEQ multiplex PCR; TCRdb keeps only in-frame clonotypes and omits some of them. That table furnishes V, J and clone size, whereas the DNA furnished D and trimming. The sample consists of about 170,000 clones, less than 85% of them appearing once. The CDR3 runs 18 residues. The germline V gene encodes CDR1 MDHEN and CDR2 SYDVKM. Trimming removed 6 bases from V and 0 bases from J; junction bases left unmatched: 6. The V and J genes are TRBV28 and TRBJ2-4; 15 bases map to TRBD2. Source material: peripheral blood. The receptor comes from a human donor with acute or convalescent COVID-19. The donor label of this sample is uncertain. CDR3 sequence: CASSRTSGGAGAKNIQYF. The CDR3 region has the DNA TGTGCCAGCAGCCGGACTAGCGGGGGGGCCGGAGCCAAAAACATTCAGTACTTC.